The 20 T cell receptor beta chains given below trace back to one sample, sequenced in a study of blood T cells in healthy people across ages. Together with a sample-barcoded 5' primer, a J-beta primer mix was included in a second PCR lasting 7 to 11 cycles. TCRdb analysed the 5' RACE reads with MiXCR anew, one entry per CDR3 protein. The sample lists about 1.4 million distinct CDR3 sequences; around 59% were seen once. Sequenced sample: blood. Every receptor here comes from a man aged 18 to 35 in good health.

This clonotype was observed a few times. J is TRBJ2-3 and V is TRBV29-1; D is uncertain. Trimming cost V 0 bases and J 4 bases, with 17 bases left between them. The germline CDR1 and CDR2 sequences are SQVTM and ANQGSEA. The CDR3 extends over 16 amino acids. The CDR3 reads CSVEDEPSYAPDTQYF. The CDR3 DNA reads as TGCAGCGTTGAAGATGAGCCCAGCTACGCCCCAGATACGCAGTATTTT.

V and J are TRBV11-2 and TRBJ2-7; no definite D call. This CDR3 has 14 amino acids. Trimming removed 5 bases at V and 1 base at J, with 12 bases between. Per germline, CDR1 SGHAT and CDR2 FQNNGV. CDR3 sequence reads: CASSPHMGSYEQYF. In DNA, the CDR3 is TGTGCCAGCAGCCCCCACATGGGGTCCTACGAGCAGTACTTC.

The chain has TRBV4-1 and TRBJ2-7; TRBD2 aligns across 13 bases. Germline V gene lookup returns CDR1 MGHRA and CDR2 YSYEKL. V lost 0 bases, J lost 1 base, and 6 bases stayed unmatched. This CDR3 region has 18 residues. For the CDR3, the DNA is TGCGCCAGCAGCCAAGATGGACTAGCGGGAGTAGGGTCCTACGAGCAGTACTTC. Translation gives CASSQDGLAGVGSYEQYF.

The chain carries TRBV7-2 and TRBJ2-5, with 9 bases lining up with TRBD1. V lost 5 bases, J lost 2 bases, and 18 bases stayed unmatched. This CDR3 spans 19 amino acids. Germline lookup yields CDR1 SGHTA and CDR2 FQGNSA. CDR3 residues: CASSPRQLPGQGIQETQYF. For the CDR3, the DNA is TGTGCCAGCAGCCCTAGACAACTGCCGGGACAGGGTATACAAGAGACCCAGTACTTC.

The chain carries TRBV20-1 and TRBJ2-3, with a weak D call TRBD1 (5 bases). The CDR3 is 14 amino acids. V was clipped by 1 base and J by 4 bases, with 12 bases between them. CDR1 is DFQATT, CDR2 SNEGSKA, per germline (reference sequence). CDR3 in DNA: TGCAGTGCTAGAGTCATCCAGGGATCAGATACGCAGTATTTT. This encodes CSARVIQGSDTQYF.

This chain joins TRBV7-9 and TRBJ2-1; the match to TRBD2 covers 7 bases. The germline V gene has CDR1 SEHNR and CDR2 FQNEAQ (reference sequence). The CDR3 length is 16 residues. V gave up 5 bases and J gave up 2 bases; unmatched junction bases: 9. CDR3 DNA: TGTGCCAGCAGCACAAACCAGCGGGAACCCTACAATGAGCAGTTCTTC. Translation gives CASSTNQREPYNEQFF.

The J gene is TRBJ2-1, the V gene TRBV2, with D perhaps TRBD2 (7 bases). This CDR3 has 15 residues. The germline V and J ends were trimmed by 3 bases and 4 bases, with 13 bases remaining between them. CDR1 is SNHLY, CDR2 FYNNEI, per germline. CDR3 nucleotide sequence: TGTGCCAGCAGTGACGGGCGGGGGACATACAATGAGCAGTTCTTC. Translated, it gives CASSDGRGTYNEQFF. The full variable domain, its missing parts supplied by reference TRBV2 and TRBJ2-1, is EPEVTQTPSHQVTQMGQEVILRCVPISNHLYFYWYRQILGQKVEFLVSFYNNEISEKSEIFDDQFSVERPDGSNFTLKIRSTKLEDSAMYFCASSDGRGTYNEQFFGPGTRLTVL.

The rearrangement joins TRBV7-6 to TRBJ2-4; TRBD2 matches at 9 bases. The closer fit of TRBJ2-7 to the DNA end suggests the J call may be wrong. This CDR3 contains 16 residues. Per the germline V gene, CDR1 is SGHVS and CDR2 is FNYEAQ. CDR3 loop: CASSLETAGGSYEQYF. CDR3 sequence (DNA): TGTGCCAGCAGCTTAGAGACGGCGGGAGGGAGCTACGAGCAGTACTTC.

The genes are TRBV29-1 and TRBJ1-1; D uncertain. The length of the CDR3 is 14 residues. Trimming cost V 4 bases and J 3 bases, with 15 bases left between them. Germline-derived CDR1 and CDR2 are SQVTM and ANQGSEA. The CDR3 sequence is CSVGVNSRYTEAFF. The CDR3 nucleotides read TGCAGCGTTGGGGTAAACTCCCGCTACACTGAAGCTTTCTTT.

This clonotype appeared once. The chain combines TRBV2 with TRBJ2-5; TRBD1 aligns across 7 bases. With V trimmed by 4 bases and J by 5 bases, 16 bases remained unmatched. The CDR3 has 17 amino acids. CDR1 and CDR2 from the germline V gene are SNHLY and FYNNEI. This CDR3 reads CASSAGLNRGLRETQYF. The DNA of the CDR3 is TGTGCCAGCAGTGCAGGGCTAAACAGGGGTCTGCGGGAGACCCAGTACTTC.

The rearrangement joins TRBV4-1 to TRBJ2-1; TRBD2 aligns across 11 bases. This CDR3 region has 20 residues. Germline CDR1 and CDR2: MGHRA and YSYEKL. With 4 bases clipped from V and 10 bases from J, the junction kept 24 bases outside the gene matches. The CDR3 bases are TGCGCCAGCAGCCCAGGTGGCAGGGGGGGGGCTAGCGGGAGGTTCTCGGAGCAGTTCTTC. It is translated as CASSPGGRGGASGRFSEQFF.

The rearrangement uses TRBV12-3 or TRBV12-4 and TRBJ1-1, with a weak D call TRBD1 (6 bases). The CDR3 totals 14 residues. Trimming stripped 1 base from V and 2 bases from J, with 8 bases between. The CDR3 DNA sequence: TGTGCCAGCAGTTTAGTGGGACACAACACTGAAGCTTTCTTT. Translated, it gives CASSLVGHNTEAFF.

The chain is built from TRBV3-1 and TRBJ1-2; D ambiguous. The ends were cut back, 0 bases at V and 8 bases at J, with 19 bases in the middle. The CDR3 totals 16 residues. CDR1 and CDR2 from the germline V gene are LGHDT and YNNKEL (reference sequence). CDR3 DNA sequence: TGTGCCAGCAGCCAAGAAAGAAGCGAGAGCGTCGGCGGCTACACCTTC. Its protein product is CASSQERSESVGGYTF. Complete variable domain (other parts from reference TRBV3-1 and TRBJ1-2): DTAVSQTPKYLVTQMGNDKSIKCEQNLGHDTMYWYKQDSKKFLKIMFSYNNKELIINETVPNRFSPKSPDKAHLNLHINSLELGDSAVYFCASSQERSESVGGYTFGSGTRLTVV.

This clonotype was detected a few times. CDR3 region: CSARELLDPIYEQYF. Written as DNA, the CDR3 is TGCAGTGCTAGGGAGCTACTAGACCCTATCTACGAGCAGTACTTC. The chain recombines TRBV20-1 with TRBJ2-7; the D gene is possibly TRBD2 (5 bases). CDR3 length: 15 amino acids. The germline gives CDR1 DFQATT, CDR2 SNEGSKA (reference sequence). V was shortened by 3 bases and J by 3 bases, with 18 bases between the two germline ends.

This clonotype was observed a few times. The CDR3 DNA follows: TGTGCCAGCACCAATCCGGGACAGGGGGTCAATGAGCAGTTCTTC. Protein: CASTNPGQGVNEQFF. The rearrangement uses TRBV7-9 and TRBJ2-1; 11 bases are shared with TRBD1. The J segment lost 6 bases and the V segment lost 7 bases, leaving 8 bases of the junction unmatched. Germline V CDR1 and CDR2: SEHNR, FQNEAQ (reference sequence). This CDR3 is 15 amino acids long.

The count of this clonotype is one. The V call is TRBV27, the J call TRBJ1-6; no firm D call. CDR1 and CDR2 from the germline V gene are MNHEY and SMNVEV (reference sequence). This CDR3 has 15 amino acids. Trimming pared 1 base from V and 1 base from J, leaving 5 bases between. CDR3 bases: TGTGCCAGCAGTTTATTTGGGTCCTATAATTCACCCCTCCACTTT. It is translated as CASSLFGSYNSPLHF.

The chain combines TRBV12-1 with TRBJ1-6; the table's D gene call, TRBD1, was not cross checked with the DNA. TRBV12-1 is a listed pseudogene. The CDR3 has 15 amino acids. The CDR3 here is CASSRVQGNNSPLHF. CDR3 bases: TGTGCCAGCAGCCGAGTACAGGGGAATAATTCACCCCTCCACTTT.

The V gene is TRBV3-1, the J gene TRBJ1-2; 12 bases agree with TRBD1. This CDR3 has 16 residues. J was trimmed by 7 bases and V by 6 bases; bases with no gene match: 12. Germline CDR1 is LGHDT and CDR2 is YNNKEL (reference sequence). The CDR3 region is CASRLTGTGGASGYTF. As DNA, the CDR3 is TGTGCCAGCAGACTTACCGGGACAGGGGGCGCAAGTGGCTACACCTTC.

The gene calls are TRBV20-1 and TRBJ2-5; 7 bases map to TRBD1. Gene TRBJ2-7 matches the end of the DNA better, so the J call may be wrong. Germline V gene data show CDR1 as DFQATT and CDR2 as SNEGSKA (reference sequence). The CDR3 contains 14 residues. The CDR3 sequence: CSASHRQGFYEQYF. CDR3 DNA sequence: TGCAGTGCTAGCCACCGACAGGGTTTCTACGAGCAGTACTTC.

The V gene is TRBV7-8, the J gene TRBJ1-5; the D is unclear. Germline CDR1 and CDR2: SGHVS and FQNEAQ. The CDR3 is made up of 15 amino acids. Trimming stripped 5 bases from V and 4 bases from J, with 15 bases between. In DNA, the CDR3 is TGTGCCAGCAGCCGAAGGGAGGGAGCGAATCAGCCCCAGCATTTT. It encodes CASSRREGANQPQHF.